The 11 T cell receptor beta chains below all came from one sample that was sequenced in a study of CD8+CD57+ T cells in acquired aplastic anemia. CDR3 and TCR beta VDJ profiling relied on genomic DNA as the template. TCRdb reanalysed the reads using MiXCR and keeps one entry per CDR3 protein. There are roughly 300,000 distinct CDR3 sequences in the sample; roughly three fifths occur only once, and 6.5% to 10% lies in the top ten. Specimen: sorted CD4+, CD8+, or CD8+CD57+ T cells (not recorded which) from PBMCs. The receptors derive from a human donor with severe aplastic anemia or a healthy control (not recorded which).

The J gene is TRBJ1-4, the V gene TRBV20-1; tentative D call: TRBD1 (5 bases). With 3 bases removed from V and 2 bases from J, the gap between germline ends came to 10 bases. Germline V gene lookup returns CDR1 DFQATT and CDR2 SNEGSKA (reference sequence). The CDR3 totals 14 residues. Here the CDR3 reads CSARQQDTNEKLFF. In DNA, the CDR3 is TGCAGTGCTAGGCAACAGGACACTAATGAAAAACTGTTTTTT.

Concerning this clonotype itself: The CDR3 end shows no conserved phenylalanine or tryptophan, and so a read error is likely. The rearrangement uses TRBV2 and TRBJ2-2; 10 bases map to TRBD1. In germline, CDR1 is SNHLY, CDR2 FYNNEI. V dropped 6 bases and J dropped 6; count of bases not matched to a gene: 1. This CDR3 has 13 residues. This chain's CDR3 is CASRDRGAGELFL. CDR3 sequence (DNA): TGTGCCAGCAGGGACAGGGGGGCCGGGGAGCTGTTTCTT.

This clonotype was seen once. This rearrangement joins TRBV5-1 to TRBJ1-6; tentatively, D is TRBD1 (5 bases). The V end was cut by 10 bases, the J end by 10 bases, with 21 bases between. The length of the CDR3 is 14 residues. Per the germline V gene, CDR1 is SGHRS and CDR2 is YFSETQ. CDR3 coding DNA: TGCGCCGCCTCGACGAGAGGGGACGACTCACCCCTCCACTTT. Translating it yields CAASTRGDDSPLHF.

The CDR3, as DNA: TGTGCCAGCAAACCGACGGACGGAAACACCTTC. This translates into CASKPTDGNTF. This chain uses TRBV12-3 or TRBV12-4 with TRBJ1-2; D call uncertain. The CDR3 length is 11 residues. V was cut by 7 bases and J by 12 bases, with 15 bases left in between.

This clonotype was seen many times. The J gene is TRBJ2-7, the V gene TRBV12-3 or TRBV12-4; possible D gene TRBD1, 6 bases. V gave up 5 bases and J gave up 2 bases, with 10 bases separating them. The CDR3 contains 13 residues. CDR3 loop: CASSPDRTYEQYF. In DNA form, the CDR3 reads TGTGCCAGCAGTCCGGACAGAACCTACGAGCAGTACTTC.

This clonotype was observed a single time. The gene calls are TRBV20-1 and TRBJ1-5; tentatively, D is TRBD1 (5 bases). The V gene lost 6 bases and the J gene lost 1 base, with 10 bases spanning the gap. The CDR3 length is 13 residues. Germline V gene lookup returns CDR1 DFQATT and CDR2 SNEGSKA (reference sequence). CDR3 sequence reads: CSAGTNSNQPQHF. The CDR3 coding sequence is TGCAGTGCCGGGACTAACAGCAATCAGCCCCAGCATTTT.

At least ten counts were recorded for this clonotype. This chain connects TRBV2 to TRBJ1-2, with D possibly matching TRBD1 (6 bases). CDR1 and CDR2 (germline): SNHLY, FYNNEI. The CDR3 extends over 16 amino acids. V gave up 5 bases and J gave up 4 bases, with 20 bases separating them. CDR3: CASSTSGQRGSYGYTF. DNA for the CDR3: TGTGCCAGCAGTACGTCTGGACAGCGAGGTTCCTATGGCTACACCTTC.

Only a few counts were recorded for this clonotype. The chain uses TRBV7-8 and TRBJ2-7; 7 positions match TRBD2. The CDR3 has 13 amino acids. Losses at the gene ends were 1 base for V and 6 bases for J; bases not matched to a gene: 3. Looked up from germline, CDR1 is SGHVS and CDR2 is FQNEAQ. The CDR3 DNA sequence: TGTGCCAGCAGCTTAGGTAGGGAGGGCGAGCAGTACTTC. Encoded protein: CASSLGREGEQYF.

This clonotype turned up a few times. The rearrangement joins TRBV10-3 to TRBJ2-3, with D possibly matching TRBD1 (7 bases). CDR1 is ENHRY and CDR2 is SYGVKD in the germline V gene. CDR3 size: 12 residues. V was shortened by 10 bases and J by 1 base, with 9 bases between the two germline ends. CDR3 sequence reads: CATRGGTDTQYF. CDR3 nucleotides: TGTGCCACCAGGGGGGGCACAGATACGCAGTATTTT.

Here the CDR3 reads CAISEAKTGNNSPLHF. The CDR3 DNA reads as TGTGCCATCAGTGAGGCGAAGACAGGGAACAATTCACCCCTCCACTTT. The chain links TRBV10-3 to TRBJ1-6, with 7 nucleotides matching TRBD1. The CDR3 has 16 amino acids. The J segment lost 7 bases and the V segment lost 2 bases, leaving 8 bases of the junction unmatched. Germline-derived CDR1 and CDR2 are ENHRY and SYGVKD.

This clonotype was seen ten or more times. This chain links TRBV5-8 with TRBJ1-2, with D hard to call. The CDR3 runs 14 residues. From germline, CDR1 is SGHTS and CDR2 YDEGEE. V shed 1 base and J shed 8 bases, with 15 bases lying between them. CDR3 coding DNA: TGTGCCAGCAGCTTGCCGCGCAGCCAAGGGGGCTACACCTTC. It is translated as CASSLPRSQGGYTF.